The 26 T cell receptor beta chains reported below all come from one sample, sequenced in a study of shared clonotypes between healthy human individuals. TCRdb's table, derived via immunoSEQ multiplex PCR, lists solely in-frame clones and lacks some. This table has about 680,000 clones, around two thirds appearing once. The source material was memory CD4+ T cells sorted from blood. Subset of the sample: CD45RA-negative fraction. The receptors originated from a woman in her thirties in good health.

This chain links TRBV4-2 with TRBJ2-7; TRBD1 matches 8 bases. The CDR3 sequence is 19 residues long. The ends lost 0 bases at V and 4 bases at J; junction bases unmatched: 17. Germline V CDR1 and CDR2: LGHNA, YNFKEQ. The CDR3 coding sequence is TGTGCCAGCAGCCAAGATCGATCGGGTGCCAGGGGGCTAGCGTACGAGCAGTACTTC. It is translated as CASSQDRSGARGLAYEQYF.

The chain couples TRBV4-1 to TRBJ2-6; D perhaps matches TRBD2 (5 bases). CDR1 and CDR2 from the germline V gene are MGHRA and YSYEKL. V gave up 1 base and J gave up 1 base, with 11 bases separating them. The CDR3 runs 17 residues. The CDR3 region is CASSQVIRGSGANVLTF. The CDR3 coding sequence is TGCGCCAGCAGCCAAGTTATCCGGGGATCTGGGGCCAACGTCCTGACTTTC.

The chain couples TRBV7-2 to TRBJ2-3; a possible D gene is TRBD2 (5 bases). This CDR3 contains 12 residues. The germline V and J ends were trimmed by 3 bases and 11 bases, with 12 bases remaining between them. Germline V gene data show CDR1 as SGHTA and CDR2 as FQGNSA. As DNA, the CDR3 is TGTGCCAGCAGCTTCGGGGTCCGTGGGCAGTATTTT. Protein: CASSFGVRGQYF.

This sequence joins TRBV27 and TRBJ2-3; 12 nucleotides match TRBD2. Germline V gene data show CDR1 as MNHEY and CDR2 as SMNVEV (reference sequence). V was clipped by 5 bases and J by 5 bases; unmatched bases: 5. The CDR3 has 15 residues. The CDR3 DNA sequence: TGTGCCAGCAGTGCTGGACTAGCGGGAAGAGATACGCAGTATTTT. Translating it yields CASSAGLAGRDTQYF.

J is TRBJ2-2 and V is TRBV4-2; 14 nucleotides match TRBD2. Germline CDR1 and CDR2: LGHNA and YNFKEQ. Trimming at V came to 3 bases and at J to 6 bases, leaving 9 bases not matched to a gene. The CDR3 sequence is 18 residues long. The CDR3 nucleotides read TGTGCCAGCAGCCAGGAAGCAGGACTAGCGGGAGGAGCCGGGGAGCTGTTTTTT. It specifies CASSQEAGLAGGAGELFF.

This clone showed up just once. The chain carries TRBV7-8 and TRBJ2-1; TRBD2 matches at 13 bases. CDR1 is SGHVS, CDR2 FQNEAQ, per germline. V shed 1 base, J shed 8 bases, and the junction held 2 bases outside the gene matches. The length of the CDR3 is 15 residues. In nucleotides, the CDR3 is TGTGCCAGCAGCTTAGGGACTAGCGGGAGTGATGAGCAGTTCTTC. Its translation is CASSLGTSGSDEQFF.

V is TRBV4-1 and J is TRBJ2-3; D not certain. Per the germline V gene, CDR1 is MGHRA and CDR2 is YSYEKL. This CDR3 has 12 amino acids. Trimming removed 7 bases at V and 10 bases at J, with 15 bases between. CDR3 amino acids: CASTPRMAPQYF. CDR3 in DNA: TGCGCCAGCACCCCTCGAATGGCCCCGCAGTATTTT.

V is TRBV4-2 and J is TRBJ2-5; no definite D call. The end of the DNA is better explained by TRBJ2-7, so the J call may be wrong. Germline CDR1 and CDR2: LGHNA and YNFKEQ. The CDR3 is 16 residues long. CDR3 in amino acids: CASSQDDASPSYEQYF. Here the CDR3 DNA reads TGTGCCAGCAGCCAAGATGATGCGTCCCCTTCCTACGAGCAGTACTTC.

The chain employs TRBV6-5 and TRBJ2-3; no firm D call. The CDR3 runs to 15 residues. Germline V lookup: CDR1 MNHEY, CDR2 SVGAGI. Between the trimmed V and J ends, which lost 8 bases and 2 bases, there was a span of 17 bases. In DNA, the CDR3 is TGTGCCAGCCGTTTGGGTGGGTCCCACACAGATACGCAGTATTTT. Protein sequence: CASRLGGSHTDTQYF.

The chain carries TRBV2 and TRBJ2-7; no reliable D call. V gave up 4 bases and J gave up 0 bases, with 16 bases separating them. Germline CDR1 reads SNHLY; CDR2 reads FYNNEI. The CDR3 is made up of 16 amino acids. The CDR3 DNA sequence: TGTGCCAGCAGTGTGCCCCCCGCAGGTAACTCCTACGAGCAGTACTTC. Residues: CASSVPPAGNSYEQYF. The whole variable domain, remainder taken from reference TRBV2 and TRBJ2-7, is EPEVTQTPSHQVTQMGQEVILRCVPISNHLYFYWYRQILGQKVEFLVSFYNNEISEKSEIFDDQFSVERPDGSNFTLKIRSTKLEDSAMYFCASSVPPAGNSYEQYFGPGTRLTVT.

The chain employs TRBV2 and TRBJ1-2; TRBD1 aligns across 10 bases. The CDR3 has 15 residues. CDR1 is SNHLY, CDR2 FYNNEI, per germline. V lost 8 bases to trimming and J lost 5 bases; unmatched junction nucleotides: 11. CDR3 DNA: TGTGCCAGCCTAAGGGACAGGGGAGATAGGTATGGCTACACCTTC. Translation: CASLRDRGDRYGYTF.

The chain has TRBV19 and TRBJ2-2; D not resolved. This CDR3 comprises 14 residues. The V end was cut by 9 bases, the J end by 4 bases, with 15 bases between. Looked up from germline, CDR1 is LNHDA and CDR2 is SQIVND (reference sequence). Here the CDR3 reads CASNWVDGTGELFF. The DNA for the CDR3 is TGTGCCAGCAATTGGGTGGATGGCACCGGGGAGCTGTTTTTT.

This clone was seen more than once but under ten times. The V call is TRBV2, the J call TRBJ2-7; 8 bases agree with TRBD1. The CDR3 is made up of 17 amino acids. V lost 5 bases and J lost 0; bases outside the gene matches: 12. The germline V gene has CDR1 SNHLY and CDR2 FYNNEI. The CDR3 region has the DNA TGTGCCAGCAGTCAACCCCGGACAGGGATTTTCTCCTACGAGCAGTACTTC. This translates into CASSQPRTGIFSYEQYF.

To note about this clone: The identical CDR3 is also encoded by other nucleotide sequences in the sample. The rearrangement uses TRBV28 and TRBJ1-4, with 9 bases identical to TRBD1. V lost 4 bases to trimming and J lost 7 bases; unmatched junction nucleotides: 4. The germline V gene encodes CDR1 MDHEN and CDR2 SYDVKM. This CDR3 has 14 amino acids. The CDR3 is CASSSGQGFEKLFF. In DNA, the CDR3 is TGTGCCAGCAGTTCGGGACAGGGTTTTGAAAAACTGTTTTTT. The whole variable domain, filled in from reference TRBV28 and TRBJ1-4, reads DVKVTQSSRYLVKRTGEKVFLECVQDMDHENMFWYRQDPGLGLRLIYFSYDVKMKEKGDIPEGYSVSREKKERFSLILESASTNQTSMYLCASSSGQGFEKLFFGSGTQLSVL.

In DNA form, the CDR3 reads TGTGCCAGCAGCTTAGTAGTGAACACCGGGGAGCTGTTTTTT. This translates into CASSLVVNTGELFF. This rearrangement joins TRBV7-9 to TRBJ2-2; no definite D call. The V end was cut by 1 base, the J end by 1 base, with 4 bases between. From germline, CDR1 is SEHNR and CDR2 FQNEAQ (reference sequence). The CDR3 has 14 amino acids.

V and J are TRBV28 and TRBJ2-1, with 8 positions matching TRBD2. Germline values: CDR1 MDHEN, CDR2 SYDVKM. The CDR3 totals 13 residues. The ends lost 10 bases at V and 6 bases at J; junction bases unmatched: 8. The CDR3 spells CANQRSGSNEQFF. CDR3 bases: TGTGCCAACCAAAGGAGCGGGAGCAATGAGCAGTTCTTC.

The genes are TRBV29-1 and TRBJ1-1; D perhaps matches TRBD1 (5 bases). This CDR3 has 13 amino acids. Trimming stripped 7 bases from V and 8 bases from J, with 20 bases between. Germline CDR1 and CDR2: SQVTM and ANQGSEA. In nucleotides, the CDR3 is TGCAGCGCAACGCCGCGGGACGGTGGAGAAGCTTTCTTT. It yields the protein CSATPRDGGEAFF.

The chain couples TRBV5-1 to TRBJ1-1, with D uncertain. Germline CDR1 is SGHRS and CDR2 is YFSETQ. The ends were cut back, 0 bases at V and 4 bases at J, with 10 bases in the middle. This CDR3 comprises 14 residues. The CDR3 DNA reads as TGCGCCAGCAGCTTGGAATGGCAGGTCACTGAAGCTTTCTTT. Its translation is CASSLEWQVTEAFF.

The chain employs TRBV2 and TRBJ1-2, with D maybe TRBD1 (5 bases). The V gene's germline CDR1 is SNHLY and CDR2 FYNNEI. Trimming removed 4 bases at V and 6 bases at J, with 12 bases between. The CDR3 is 13 amino acids. The CDR3: CASSAPGLDGYTF. Here the CDR3 DNA reads TGTGCCAGCAGTGCCCCAGGGTTGGATGGCTACACCTTC.

The genes are TRBV19 and TRBJ2-1; D is uncertain. CDR1 LNHDA and CDR2 SQIVND come from the germline V gene (reference sequence). The CDR3 consists of 13 residues. Trimming pared 3 bases from V and 7 bases from J, leaving 10 bases between. The DNA for the CDR3 is TGTGCCAGTAGTATTTGGGCAGCTAATGAGCAGTTCTTC. It translates to CASSIWAANEQFF. The full variable domain, completed using reference TRBV19 and TRBJ2-1, is DGGITQSPKYLFRKEGQNVTLSCEQNLNHDAMYWYRQDPGQGLRLIYYSQIVNDFQKGDIAEGYSVSREKKESFPLTVTSAQKNPTAFYLCASSIWAANEQFFGPGTRLTVL.

The J gene is TRBJ1-1, the V gene TRBV11-1; TRBD1 might be the D (5 bases). CDR3 length: 13 amino acids. Trimming cost V 0 bases and J 11 bases, with 13 bases left between them. Germline V gene data show CDR1 as SGHAT and CDR2 as FQDESV (reference sequence). The CDR3, as DNA: TGTGCCAGCAGCTTAGCCGCGGGGGGTGCTGCTTTCTTT. It yields the protein CASSLAAGGAAFF.

On this clone: One base separates it from a far larger clone, so it is likely a read error. This rearrangement joins TRBV4-2 to TRBJ1-5, with D unresolved. Trimming removed 0 bases from V and 1 base from J, with 4 bases in between. The germline V gene encodes CDR1 LGHNA and CDR2 YNFKEQ. This CDR3 comprises 14 residues. The CDR3 DNA is TGTGCCAGCAGCCAAGAGGAGAGCAATCAGCCCCAGCATTTT. Translated: CASSQEESNQPQHF.

The V gene is TRBV5-4, the J gene TRBJ2-5; no reliable D call. Germline-derived CDR1 and CDR2 are SGHNT and YYREEE (reference sequence). This CDR3 spans 13 amino acids. Trimming left V 2 bases short and J 5 bases short, with 10 bases between. The CDR3 DNA is TGTGCCAGCAGCTTTCAAGGAGAGGAGACCCAGTACTTC. This sequence encodes CASSFQGEETQYF.

This clone was seen a few times. The chain recombines TRBV4-2 with TRBJ1-4; D gene unclear. Germline CDR1 and CDR2: LGHNA and YNFKEQ. The ends were cut back, 1 base at V and 8 bases at J, with 11 bases in the middle. The CDR3 is made up of 14 amino acids. The CDR3 sequence is CASSQVKGPEKLFF. CDR3 bases: TGTGCCAGCAGCCAAGTCAAAGGTCCGGAAAAACTGTTTTTT.

Concerning this clone: Different DNA sequences within this sample yield the same CDR3. CDR3: CASSLEGGYTF. The CDR3 region has the DNA TGTGCCAGCAGTCTCGAGGGAGGCTACACCTTC. This chain links TRBV28 with TRBJ1-2; D unclear. With 5 bases removed from V and 8 bases from J, the gap between germline ends came to 9 bases. Germline V gives CDR1 MDHEN, CDR2 SYDVKM. CDR3 size: 11 residues.

The V and J genes are TRBV11-2 and TRBJ2-7, with D possibly being TRBD1 or TRBD2 (7 bases each). Trimming removed 5 bases from V and 6 bases from J, with 17 bases in between. Germline CDR1 is SGHAT and CDR2 is FQNNGV. The CDR3 has 14 residues. CDR3: CASSEPGRGGEQYF. The CDR3 DNA reads TGTGCCAGCAGCGAACCGGGCAGGGGGGGCGAGCAGTACTTC.